These 13 T cell receptor beta chains were sequenced from one sample in a study of regulatory T cells in long-lasting Graves disease. Time point denoted: newly diagnosed GD, antithyroid drugs for less than 3 months. From PBMCs, RNA was extracted and then used to make the TCR library. Construction of TCR beta libraries relied on iRepertoire HTBI primers and on Arm-PCR targeting CDR3 regions. TCRdb independently ran MiXCR on the multiplex PCR reads; one entry per CDR3 protein. The repertoire includes roughly 380,000 distinct CDR3 sequences, roughly a sixth of them detected once, and about a fifth sits in the top ten. The starting material was peripheral blood mononuclear cells (PBMCs), obtained at new diagnosis, from a patient treated with antithyroid drugs. These TCRs come from a female donor with Graves disease.

The chain couples TRBV7-2 to TRBJ1-2; a weak D match, TRBD1 (5 bases). The V and J ends lost 4 bases and 3 bases respectively, with 18 bases between them. The CDR3 has 16 residues. Germline V CDR1 and CDR2: SGHTA, FQGNSA. The CDR3 sequence: CASSSVGGGYDYGYTF. The CDR3 DNA is TGTGCCAGCAGCTCGGTGGGGGGGGGGTATGACTATGGCTACACCTTC.

This clonotype was seen many times. This chain links TRBV3-1 with TRBJ1-2, with D possibly matching TRBD1 (5 bases). The V gene lost 0 bases and the J gene lost 1 base, with 12 bases spanning the gap. Germline V CDR1 and CDR2: LGHDT, YNNKEL (reference sequence). This CDR3 has 16 amino acids. The CDR3 sequence is CASSQDGGRLNYGYTF. CDR3 nucleotides: TGTGCCAGCAGCCAAGATGGGGGACGGCTTAACTATGGCTACACCTTC.

This clonotype was counted at least ten times. The chain has TRBV9 and TRBJ2-3, with D unclear. Germline V gene lookup returns CDR1 SGDLS and CDR2 YYNGEE. The CDR3 extends over 13 amino acids. Between the trimmed V and J ends, which lost 4 bases and 6 bases, there was a span of 12 bases. Written as DNA, the CDR3 is TGTGCCAGCAGCCCCCGTCGGTCGGATACGCAGTATTTT. Protein product: CASSPRRSDTQYF.

This clonotype was seen repeatedly, ten times or more. The DNA of the CDR3 is TGTGCCAGCAGACTGGACAGGTCAGCTGAAGCTTTCTTT. This codes for CASRLDRSAEAFF. The rearrangement links TRBV12-3 or TRBV12-4 to TRBJ1-1, with 7 bases that match TRBD1. This CDR3 has 13 amino acids. Trimming at V came to 6 bases and at J to 6 bases, leaving 7 bases not matched to a gene.

This clonotype was observed at least ten times. The gene calls are TRBV28 and TRBJ2-1, with 13 bases fitting TRBD2. The CDR3 is 17 amino acids. CDR1 is MDHEN, CDR2 SYDVKM, per germline. Losses at the gene ends were 2 bases for V and 8 bases for J; bases not matched to a gene: 9. The CDR3 sequence: CASSLGPGLAGADEQFF. The CDR3 nucleotides are TGTGCCAGCAGTTTAGGGCCCGGACTAGCGGGAGCGGATGAGCAGTTCTTC.

This clonotype came up a few times. V gene TRBV6-9 combines with J gene TRBJ2-5; the D call may be TRBD1 or TRBD2 (5 bases each). The germline V gene encodes CDR1 MNHGY and CDR2 SVAAGI. V lost 4 bases, J lost 4 bases, and 25 bases lay in between. The CDR3 is 18 amino acids. CDR3 coding DNA: TGTGCCAGCAGTTTTGGGGTCGGGACCGCCGCCCCCAGAGAGACCCAGTACTTC. It is translated as CASSFGVGTAAPRETQYF.

This chain uses TRBV27 with TRBJ2-7; 8 bases agree with TRBD1. J was trimmed by 5 bases and V by 6 bases; bases with no gene match: 6. Looked up from germline, CDR1 is MNHEY and CDR2 is SMNVEV (reference sequence). The CDR3 is 13 amino acids. The CDR3 sequence: CASRGTGLDEQYF. The DNA of the CDR3 is TGTGCCAGCAGGGGGACAGGTTTAGACGAGCAGTACTTC.

This clonotype has a count of ten or more. The chain is built from TRBV7-2 and TRBJ1-5; the D is unclear. V lost 5 bases, J lost 6 bases, and 14 bases lay in between. Germline V gene data show CDR1 as SGHTA and CDR2 as FQGNSA. The CDR3 runs 14 residues. The CDR3 DNA follows: TGTGCCAGCAGCCCGCTAGGGAGCTTTCAGCCCCAGCATTTT. It translates to CASSPLGSFQPQHF.

This clonotype was seen repeatedly, ten times or more. The V and J genes are TRBV6-2 or TRBV6-3 and TRBJ1-1, with D unclear. Germline V CDR1 and CDR2: MNHEY, SVGEGT. The CDR3 covers 12 residues. V lost 2 bases and J lost 8, with 9 bases in between. The CDR3 nucleotides are TGTGCCAGCAGTTACCCTGGGAGGGAAGCTTTCTTT. It yields the protein CASSYPGREAFF.

This clonotype was observed at least ten times. The CDR3 sequence is CASSQGLAGNNEQFF. The CDR3 DNA follows: TGCGCCAGCAGCCAGGGACTAGCGGGCAACAATGAGCAGTTCTTC. The chain has TRBV4-3 and TRBJ2-1, with 12 bases matching TRBD2. Looked up from germline, CDR1 is LGHNA and CDR2 is YSLEER. This CDR3 region has 15 residues. After removal of 3 bases from V and 5 bases from J, the junction contained 2 bases not matched to a gene.

The rearrangement uses TRBV2 and TRBJ2-1, with 7 bases aligning to TRBD2. V lost 0 bases to trimming and J lost 1 base; unmatched junction nucleotides: 9. Looked up from germline, CDR1 is SNHLY and CDR2 is FYNNEI. The CDR3 has 18 amino acids. Here the CDR3 reads CASSEAPLISGSYNEQFF. CDR3 nucleotide sequence: TGTGCCAGCAGTGAAGCTCCCTTAATTAGCGGGTCCTACAATGAGCAGTTCTTC.

A few counts support this clonotype. The V and J genes are TRBV6-2 or TRBV6-3 and TRBJ2-1; 10 nucleotides agree with TRBD1. The V segment lost 0 bases and the J segment 15 bases; nucleotides outside the gene matches: 5. The germline V gene encodes CDR1 MNHEY and CDR2 SVGEGT. The CDR3 is 13 residues long. In nucleotides, the CDR3 is TGTGCCAGCAGTTACTCAGGACAGGGGGAGGTGTTCTTC. Translated: CASSYSGQGEVFF.

This clonotype has ten or more counts. The J gene is TRBJ1-1, the V gene TRBV2; 8 positions match TRBD1. The CDR3 contains 11 residues. V was clipped by 6 bases and J by 9 bases; unmatched bases: 3. Germline V gives CDR1 SNHLY, CDR2 FYNNEI. The CDR3 DNA follows: TGTGCCAGCAGAGGGACAGGCAAAGCTTTCTTT. This sequence encodes CASRGTGKAFF.